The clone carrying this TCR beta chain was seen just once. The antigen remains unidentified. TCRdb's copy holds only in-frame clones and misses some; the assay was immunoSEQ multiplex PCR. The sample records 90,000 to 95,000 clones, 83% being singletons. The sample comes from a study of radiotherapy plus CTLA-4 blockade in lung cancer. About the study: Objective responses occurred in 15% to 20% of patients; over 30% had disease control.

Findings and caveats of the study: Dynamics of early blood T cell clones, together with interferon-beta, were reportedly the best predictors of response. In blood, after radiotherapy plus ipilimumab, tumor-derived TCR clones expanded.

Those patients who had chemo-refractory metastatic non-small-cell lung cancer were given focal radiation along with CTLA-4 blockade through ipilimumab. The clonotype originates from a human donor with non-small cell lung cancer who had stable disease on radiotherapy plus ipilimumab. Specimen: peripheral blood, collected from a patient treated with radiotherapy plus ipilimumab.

The CDR3 coding sequence is TGTGCCAGCAGTTTGCGGGGGAACAATCAGCCCCAGCATTTT. Its protein is CASSLRGNNQPQHF. This chain links TRBV28 with TRBJ1-5, with D possibly matching TRBD1 (5 bases). Trimming took off 3 bases at V and 3 bases at J, with 9 bases between the two ends. Germline values: CDR1 MDHEN, CDR2 SYDVKM. CDR3 length: 14 residues.